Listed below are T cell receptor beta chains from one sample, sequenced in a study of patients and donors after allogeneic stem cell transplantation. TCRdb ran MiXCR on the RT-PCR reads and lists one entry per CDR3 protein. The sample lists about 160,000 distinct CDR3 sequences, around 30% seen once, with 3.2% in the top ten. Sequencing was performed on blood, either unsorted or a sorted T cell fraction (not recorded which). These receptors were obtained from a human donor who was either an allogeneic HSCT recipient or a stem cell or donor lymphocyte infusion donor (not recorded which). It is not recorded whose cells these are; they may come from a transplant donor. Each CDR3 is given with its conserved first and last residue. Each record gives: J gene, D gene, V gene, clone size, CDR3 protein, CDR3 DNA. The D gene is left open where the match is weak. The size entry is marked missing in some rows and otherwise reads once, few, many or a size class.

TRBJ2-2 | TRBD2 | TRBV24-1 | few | CATSADEREGRTGELFF | TGTGCCACCAGTGCTGACGAGCGGGAGGGCCGCACCGGGGAGCTGTTTTTT
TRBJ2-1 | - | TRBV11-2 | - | CASSFRGRDYNEQFF | TGTGCCAGCAGCTTCCGGGGCAGGGACTACAATGAGCAGTTCTTC
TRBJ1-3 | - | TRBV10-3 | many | CAISERGQAGNTIYF | TGTGCCATCAGTGAACGAGGGCAGGCTGGAAACACCATATATTTT
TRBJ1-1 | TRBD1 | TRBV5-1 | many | CASSVQGAEGTEAFF | TGCGCCAGCAGCGTACAGGGGGCGGAGGGCACTGAAGCTTTCTTT
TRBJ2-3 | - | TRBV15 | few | CATSRGDPTDTQYF | TGTGCCACCAGCAGGGGAGACCCCACAGATACGCAGTATTTT
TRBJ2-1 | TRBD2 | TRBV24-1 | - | CATSDSSGRAHYNEQFF | TGTGCCACCAGTGACTCCAGCGGGAGGGCTCACTACAATGAGCAGTTCTTC
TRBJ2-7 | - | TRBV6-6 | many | CASSYPLGSYEQYF | TGTGCCAGCAGTTACCCGTTGGGTTCCTACGAGCAGTACTTC
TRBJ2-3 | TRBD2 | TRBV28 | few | CASSPLGAGGRIATDTQYF | TGTGCCAGCAGCCCCTTGGGAGCGGGAGGGCGTATAGCCACAGATACGCAGTATTTT
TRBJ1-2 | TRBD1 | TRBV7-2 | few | CASSPTGGRYGYTF | TGTGCCAGCAGTCCTACAGGGGGTCGGTATGGCTACACCTTC
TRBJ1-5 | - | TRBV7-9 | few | CASSLGLGNNQPQHF | TGTGCCAGCAGCTTAGGGTTGGGAAACAATCAGCCCCAGCATTTT
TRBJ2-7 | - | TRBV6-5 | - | CASRKQGPHEQYF | TGTGCCAGCAGGAAACAGGGACCCCACGAGCAGTACTTC
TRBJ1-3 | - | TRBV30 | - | CAWSVGRGNTIYF | TGTGCCTGGAGTGTAGGCAGAGGAAACACCATATATTTT
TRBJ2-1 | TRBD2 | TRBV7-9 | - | CASSLQREGPHPEQFF | TGTGCCAGCAGCTTACAGCGGGAGGGCCCGCACCCAGAGCAGTTCTTC
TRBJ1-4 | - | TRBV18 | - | CASSPGRYNEKLFF | TGTGCCAGCTCACCGGGCAGATATAATGAAAAACTGTTTTTT
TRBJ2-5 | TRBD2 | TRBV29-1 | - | CSVCGRYQETQYF | TGCAGCGTTTGCGGGAGGTACCAAGAGACCCAGTACTTC
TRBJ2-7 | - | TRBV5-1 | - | CASSFYGEEAYEQYF | TGCGCCAGCAGCTTTTACGGGGAGGAGGCCTACGAGCAGTACTTC
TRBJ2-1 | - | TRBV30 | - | CAWSQSGYNEQFF | TGTGCCTGGAGTCAAAGCGGGTACAATGAGCAGTTCTTC
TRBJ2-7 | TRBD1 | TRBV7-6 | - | CASSLEQGALYEQYF | TGTGCCAGCAGCTTAGAACAGGGGGCCCTCTACGAGCAGTACTTC
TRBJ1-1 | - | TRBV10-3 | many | CAIMGSLNTEAFF | TGTGCCATCATGGGGTCATTGAACACTGAAGCTTTCTTT
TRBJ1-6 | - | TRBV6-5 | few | CASSYGGSSGSPLHF | TGTGCCAGCAGTTACGGGGGCTCATCGGGGTCACCCCTCCACTTT
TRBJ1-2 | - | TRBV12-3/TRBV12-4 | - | CASSTAQWGSYGYTF | TGTGCCAGCAGTACCGCACAGTGGGGCAGCTATGGCTACACCTTC
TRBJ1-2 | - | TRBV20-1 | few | CSATTGSYGYTF | TGCAGTGCTACAACAGGGAGCTATGGCTACACCTTC
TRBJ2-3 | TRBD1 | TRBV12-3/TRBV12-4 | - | CASSLRQGKDTQYF | TGTGCCAGCAGTCTAAGACAGGGGAAAGATACGCAGTATTTT
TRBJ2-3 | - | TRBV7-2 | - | CASRRALRAGTDTQYF | TGTGCCAGCAGGCGCGCCCTCCGCGCCGGCACAGATACGCAGTATTTT
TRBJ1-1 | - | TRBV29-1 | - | CSVGSYTEAFF | TGCAGCGTTGGGTCTTACACTGAAGCTTTCTTT
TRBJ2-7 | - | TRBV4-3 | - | CASSQAADYEQYF | TGCGCCAGCAGCCAAGCGGCCGACTACGAGCAGTACTTC
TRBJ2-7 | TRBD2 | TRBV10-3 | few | CAISLLGLAGTYYEQYF | TGTGCCATCAGTCTCCTAGGACTAGCGGGGACCTACTACGAGCAGTACTTC
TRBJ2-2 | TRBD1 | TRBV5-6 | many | CASSLGQVLTGELFF | TGTGCCAGCAGCCTCGGACAGGTCCTGACCGGGGAGCTGTTTTTT
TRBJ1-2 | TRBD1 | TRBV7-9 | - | CASSLGGTAYGYTF | TGTGCCAGCAGCTTAGGGGGGACAGCCTATGGCTACACCTTC
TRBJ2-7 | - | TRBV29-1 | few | CSVAGTDSFYEQYF | TGCAGCGTTGCGGGGACCGACAGTTTTTACGAGCAGTACTTC
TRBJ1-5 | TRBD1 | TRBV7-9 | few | CASSLDRTGRNQPQHF | TGTGCCAGCAGCTTAGACCGGACAGGGCGCAATCAGCCCCAGCATTTT
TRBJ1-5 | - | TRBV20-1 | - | CSARESGDQPQHF | TGCAGTGCTAGAGAGTCCGGGGATCAGCCCCAGCATTTT
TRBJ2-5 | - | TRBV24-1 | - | CATSDERGETQYF | TGTGCCACCAGTGATGAAAGGGGTGAGACCCAGTACTTC
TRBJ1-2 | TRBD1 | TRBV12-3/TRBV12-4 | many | CASSRTGYGYGYTF | TGTGCCAGCAGTCGGACAGGGTACGGCTATGGCTACACCTTC
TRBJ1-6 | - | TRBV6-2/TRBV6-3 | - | CASCYPRQVVNSPLHF | TGTGCCAGCTGTTACCCTCGACAGGTGGTGAATTCACCCCTCCACTTT
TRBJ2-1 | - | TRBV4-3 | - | CASSRQGPRPYNEQFF | TGCGCCAGCAGCCGCCAGGGGCCCCGCCCTTACAATGAGCAGTTCTTC
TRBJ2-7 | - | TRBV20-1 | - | CSASEASYEQYF | TGCAGTGCTAGTGAGGCCTCCTACGAGCAGTACTTC
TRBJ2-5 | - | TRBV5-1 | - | CASSPGHRQETQYF | TGCGCCAGCAGCCCCGGACACCGACAAGAGACCCAGTACTTC
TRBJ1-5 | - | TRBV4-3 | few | CASSQKRNQPQHF | TGCGCCAGCAGCCAAAAGAGAAATCAGCCCCAGCATTTT
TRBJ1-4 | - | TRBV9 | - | CASSVGVPGEKLFF | TGTGCCAGCAGCGTAGGTGTCCCGGGTGAAAAACTGTTTTTT
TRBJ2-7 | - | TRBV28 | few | CASSLNYEQYF | TGTGCCAGCAGTCTTAACTACGAGCAGTACTTC
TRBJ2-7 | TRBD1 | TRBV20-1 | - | CSAPGGPTFDEQYF | TGCAGTGCTCCAGGGGGACCTACCTTCGACGAGCAGTACTTC
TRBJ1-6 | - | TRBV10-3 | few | CAISPGEESPLHF | TGTGCCATCAGTCCAGGGGAGGAGTCACCCCTCCACTTT
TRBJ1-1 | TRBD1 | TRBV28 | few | CASRPGGLNTEAFF | TGTGCCAGCCGGCCAGGGGGTCTGAACACTGAAGCTTTCTTT
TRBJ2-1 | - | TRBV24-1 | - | CATSDPVGEQFF | TGTGCCACCAGTGATCCAGTCGGTGAGCAGTTCTTC
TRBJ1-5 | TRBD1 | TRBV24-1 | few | CATSRAGTGLNQPQHF | TGTGCCACCAGTCGAGCCGGGACAGGGCTAAATCAGCCCCAGCATTTT
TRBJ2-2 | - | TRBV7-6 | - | CASSLASSNTGELFF | TGTGCCAGCAGCTTAGCCTCCTCGAACACCGGGGAGCTGTTTTTT
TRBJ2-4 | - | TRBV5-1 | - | CASSLANIQYF | TGCGCCAGCAGCTTGGCAAACATTCAGTACTTC
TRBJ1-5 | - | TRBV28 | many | CASRGWGNQPQHF | TGTGCCAGCAGGGGCTGGGGCAATCAGCCCCAGCATTTT
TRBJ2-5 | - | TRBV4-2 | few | CASSQDPGRGGETQYF | TGTGCCAGCAGCCAAGATCCAGGGAGAGGCGGAGAGACCCAGTACTTC
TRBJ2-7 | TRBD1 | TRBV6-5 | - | CASSYPTGGRYEQYF | TGTGCCAGCAGTTACCCTACAGGGGGCAGGTACGAGCAGTACTTC
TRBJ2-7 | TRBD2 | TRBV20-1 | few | CSARGTSTEQYF | TGCAGTGCTAGGGGGACTAGTACCGAGCAGTACTTC
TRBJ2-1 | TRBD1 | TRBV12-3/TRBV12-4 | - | CASIPGQGYNEQFF | TGTGCCAGCATACCGGGACAGGGTTACAATGAGCAGTTCTTC
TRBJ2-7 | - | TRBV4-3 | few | CASSQGEEQYF | TGCGCCAGCAGCCAGGGGGAAGAGCAGTACTTC
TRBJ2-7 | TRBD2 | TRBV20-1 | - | CSARFGLRGGKNEQYF | TGCAGTGCTAGGTTTGGACTCCGGGGAGGGAAGAACGAGCAGTACTTC
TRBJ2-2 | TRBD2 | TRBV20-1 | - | CSASGKKPGLAQNTGELFF | TGCAGTGCTAGTGGGAAAAAACCGGGACTAGCGCAAAACACCGGGGAGCTGTTTTTT
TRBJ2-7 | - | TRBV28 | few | CASSVSIAYEQYF | TGTGCCAGCAGTGTATCTATTGCCTACGAGCAGTACTTC
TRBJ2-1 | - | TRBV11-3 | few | CASSRSYAGLYEQFF | TGTGCCAGCAGCCGCTCTTACGCGGGACTCTATGAGCAGTTCTTC
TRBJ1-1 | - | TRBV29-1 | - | CSAWFGGLFEAFF | TGCAGCGCCTGGTTTGGCGGACTTTTTGAAGCTTTCTTT
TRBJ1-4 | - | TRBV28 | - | CATTIRDLGEKLFF | TGTGCCACCACAATCAGGGACTTGGGTGAAAAACTGTTTTTT